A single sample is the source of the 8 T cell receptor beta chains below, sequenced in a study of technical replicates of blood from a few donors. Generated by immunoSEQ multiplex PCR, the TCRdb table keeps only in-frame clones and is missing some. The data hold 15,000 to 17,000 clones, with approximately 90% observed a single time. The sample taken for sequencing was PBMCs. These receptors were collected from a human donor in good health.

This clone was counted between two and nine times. In DNA, the CDR3 is TGTGCCAGCAGCTTGAGGAACACTGAAGCTTTCTTT. Its translation: CASSLRNTEAFF. V is TRBV2 and J is TRBJ1-1; no definite D call. This CDR3 region has 12 residues. V dropped 6 bases and J dropped 1 base, with 6 bases sitting between them. Germline CDR1 is SNHLY and CDR2 is FYNNEI.

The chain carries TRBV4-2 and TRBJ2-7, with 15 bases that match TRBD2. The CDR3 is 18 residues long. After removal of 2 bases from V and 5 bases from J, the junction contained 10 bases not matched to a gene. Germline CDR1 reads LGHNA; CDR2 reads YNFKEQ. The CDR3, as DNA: TGTGCCAGCAGCCAAAGGACTAGCGGGAGGGCCGTTACCCACGAGCAGTACTTC. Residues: CASSQRTSGRAVTHEQYF.

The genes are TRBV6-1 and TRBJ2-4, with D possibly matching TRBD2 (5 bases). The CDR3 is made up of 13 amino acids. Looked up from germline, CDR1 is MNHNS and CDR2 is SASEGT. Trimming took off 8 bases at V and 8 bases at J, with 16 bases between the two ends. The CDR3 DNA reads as TGTGCCAGCGCCATGGGAGTCTGGGACATTCAGTACTTC. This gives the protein CASAMGVWDIQYF.

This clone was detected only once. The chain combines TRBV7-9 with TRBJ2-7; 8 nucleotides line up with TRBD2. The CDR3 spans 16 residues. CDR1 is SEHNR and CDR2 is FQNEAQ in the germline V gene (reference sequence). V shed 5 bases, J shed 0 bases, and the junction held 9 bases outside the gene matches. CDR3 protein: CASSPIQGTSSYEQYF. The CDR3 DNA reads TGTGCCAGCAGCCCGATCCAGGGGACTAGCTCCTACGAGCAGTACTTC.

Here the CDR3 DNA reads TGTGCCAGCAGCTTAGGGACTAGCGGGTCCTACGAGCAGTACTTC. Residues: CASSLGTSGSYEQYF. The chain combines TRBV7-3 with TRBJ2-7, with 12 bases fitting TRBD2. The CDR3 spans 15 residues. The V gene's germline CDR1 is SGHTA and CDR2 FQGTGA. Losses at the gene ends were 2 bases for V and 1 base for J; bases not matched to a gene: 0.

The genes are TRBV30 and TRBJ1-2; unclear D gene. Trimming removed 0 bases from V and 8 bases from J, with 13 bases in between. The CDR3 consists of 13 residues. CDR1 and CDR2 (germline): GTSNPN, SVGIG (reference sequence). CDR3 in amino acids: CAWSVGRESGYTF. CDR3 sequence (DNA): TGTGCCTGGAGTGTAGGACGGGAGAGCGGCTACACCTTC.

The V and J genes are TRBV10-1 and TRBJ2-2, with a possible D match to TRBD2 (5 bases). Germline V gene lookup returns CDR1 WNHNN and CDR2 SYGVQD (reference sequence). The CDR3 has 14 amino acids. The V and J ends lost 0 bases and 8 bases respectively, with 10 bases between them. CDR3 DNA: TGCGCCAGCAGTGAGTCCTGGGGAGAAGGGGAGCTGTTTTTT. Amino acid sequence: CASSESWGEGELFF.

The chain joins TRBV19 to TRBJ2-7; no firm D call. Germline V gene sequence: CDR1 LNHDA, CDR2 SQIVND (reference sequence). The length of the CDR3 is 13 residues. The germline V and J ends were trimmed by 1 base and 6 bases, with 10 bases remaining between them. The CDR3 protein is CASSIVPMREQYF. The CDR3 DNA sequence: TGTGCCAGTAGTATAGTCCCTATGCGCGAGCAGTACTTC.